This entry describes one T cell receptor (beta chain). CDR3 size: 15 residues. The ends were cut back, 1 base at V and 5 bases at J, with 13 bases in the middle. CDR1 SGHRS and CDR2 YFSETQ come from the germline V gene. The record originates from a study of T cell responses to AZD1222 COVID-19 vaccine. The data were produced by immunoSEQ multiplex PCR, yet TCRdb's version contains in-frame clones alone and is incomplete. The data show 75,000 to 90,000 clones, roughly nine tenths seen once. V is TRBV5-1 and J is TRBJ2-1; the D gene is possibly TRBD2 (6 bases). This receptor was taken from an adult who received the AZD1222 COVID-19 vaccine. Specimen: peripheral blood, collected 28 days after the second AZD1222 dose. DNA for the CDR3: TGCGCCAGCAGCTTGACTAGCACTTCCCACAATGAGCAGTTCTTC. Translating it yields CASSLTSTSHNEQFF. Complete variable domain (other parts from reference TRBV5-1 and TRBJ2-1): KAGVTQTPRYLIKTRGQQVTLSCSPISGHRSVSWYQQTPGQGLQFLFEYFSETQRNKGNFPGRFSGRQFSNSRSEMNVSTLELGDSALYLCASSLTSTSHNEQFFGPGTRLTVL.